The sequence of this T cell receptor beta chain was determined in a study of T cell responses to AZD1222 COVID-19 vaccine. Broader study findings: Possibly, clonal diversity was underestimated; donors were largely white British and included more females.

Analyses pooled second doses at about 4 or about 12 weeks. This CDR3 has 13 residues. CDR1 MNHEY and CDR2 SVGEGT come from the germline V gene. V was trimmed by 3 bases and J by 0 bases, leaving 6 bases between them. Only in-frame clones appear in the TCRdb table, and some are missing; sequencing was by immunoSEQ multiplex PCR. This sample carries approximately 150,000 clones, 88% of them seen once, and the ten largest clones take approximately 4.5%. A note on this clone: Its antigen is not known.

This clonotype was sampled from an adult who received the AZD1222 COVID-19 vaccine. The material was peripheral blood, obtained 28 days after the second AZD1222 dose. The gene calls are TRBV6-2 or TRBV6-3 and TRBJ2-7; D is unclear. CDR3 loop: CASSYSVSYEQYF. As DNA, the CDR3 is TGTGCCAGCAGTTATAGTGTCTCCTACGAGCAGTACTTC.